This T cell receptor beta chain was identified in a study of T cell responses to AZD1222 COVID-19 vaccine. Regarding the study as a whole: Only 6 or 7 individuals given AZD1222 were seropositive at baseline. Spike-wide vaccine-associated CD4 TCRs dominated at 160-218 and 743-854.

Details on this clone: Its antigen is not known.

The repertoire was sequenced with immunoSEQ multiplex PCR; TCRdb's copy has only in-frame clones and lacks some. The sample has about 130,000 clones, roughly 91% seen once. The CDR3 is 14 residues long. Second doses that came at about 4 or about 12 weeks were put together. The chain links TRBV21-1 to TRBJ2-5; TRBD1, the D gene given by the table, was not confirmed from the DNA. TRBV21-1 is assigned pseudogene status. Sequenced material: peripheral blood, taken 28 days after the second AZD1222 dose. The origin of this receptor is an adult who received the AZD1222 COVID-19 vaccine. The DNA of the CDR3 is TGTGCCAGCAGCCTCCGGGACAGACAAGAGACCCAGTACTTC. Translating gives CASSLRDRQETQYF.